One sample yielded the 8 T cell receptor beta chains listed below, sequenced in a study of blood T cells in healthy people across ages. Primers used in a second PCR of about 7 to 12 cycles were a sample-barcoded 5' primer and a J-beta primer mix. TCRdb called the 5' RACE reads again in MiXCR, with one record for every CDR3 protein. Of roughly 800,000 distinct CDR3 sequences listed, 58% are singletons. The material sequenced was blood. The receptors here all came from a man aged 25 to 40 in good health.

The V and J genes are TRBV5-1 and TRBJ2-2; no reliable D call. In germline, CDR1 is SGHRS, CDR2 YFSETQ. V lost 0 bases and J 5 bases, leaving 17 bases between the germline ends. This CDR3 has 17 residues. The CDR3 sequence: CASSLAGLGSPTGELFF. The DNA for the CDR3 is TGCGCCAGCAGCTTGGCCGGGTTGGGATCACCTACCGGGGAGCTGTTTTTT.

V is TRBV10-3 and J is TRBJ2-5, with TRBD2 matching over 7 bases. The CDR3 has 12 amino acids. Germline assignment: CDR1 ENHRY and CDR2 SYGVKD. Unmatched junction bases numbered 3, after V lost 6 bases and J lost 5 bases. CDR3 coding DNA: TGTGCCATCAGCGGACTAGAGGAGACCCAGTACTTC. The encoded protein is CAISGLEETQYF.

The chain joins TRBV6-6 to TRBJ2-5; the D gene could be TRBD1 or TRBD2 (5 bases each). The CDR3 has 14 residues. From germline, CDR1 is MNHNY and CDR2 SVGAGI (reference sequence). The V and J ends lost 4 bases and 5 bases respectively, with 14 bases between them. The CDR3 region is CASSFPGREETQYF. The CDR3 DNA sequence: TGTGCCAGCAGTTTCCCTGGCAGGGAGGAGACCCAGTACTTC.

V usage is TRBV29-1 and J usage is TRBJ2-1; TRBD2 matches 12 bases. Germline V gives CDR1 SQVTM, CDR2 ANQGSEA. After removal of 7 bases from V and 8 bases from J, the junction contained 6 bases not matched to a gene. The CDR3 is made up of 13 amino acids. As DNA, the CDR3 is TGCAGCGCGCCGGGACTAGCGGGCCATGAGCAGTTCTTC. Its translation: CSAPGLAGHEQFF.

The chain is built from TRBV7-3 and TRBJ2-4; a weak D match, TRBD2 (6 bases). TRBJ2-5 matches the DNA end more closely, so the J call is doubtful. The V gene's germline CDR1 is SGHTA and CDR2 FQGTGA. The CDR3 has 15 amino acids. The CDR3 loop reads CASSLVGGFQKTQYF. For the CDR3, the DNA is TGTGCCAGCAGCTTAGTGGGAGGTTTCCAGAAGACCCAGTACTTC.

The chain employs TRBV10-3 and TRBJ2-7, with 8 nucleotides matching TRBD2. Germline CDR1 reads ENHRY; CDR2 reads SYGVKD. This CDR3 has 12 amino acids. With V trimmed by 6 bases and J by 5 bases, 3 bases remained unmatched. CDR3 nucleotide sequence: TGTGCCATCAGCGGGGGGGCAGACGAGCAGTACTTC. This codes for CAISGGADEQYF.

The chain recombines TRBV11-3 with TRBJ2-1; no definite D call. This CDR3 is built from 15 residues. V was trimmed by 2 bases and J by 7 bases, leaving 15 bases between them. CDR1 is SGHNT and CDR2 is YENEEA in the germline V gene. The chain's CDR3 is CASSLSGQARNEQFF. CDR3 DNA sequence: TGTGCCAGCAGCTTATCTGGTCAGGCACGGAATGAGCAGTTCTTC. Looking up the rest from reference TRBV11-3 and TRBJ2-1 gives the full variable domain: EAGVVQSPRYKIIEKKQPVAFWCNPISGHNTLYWYLQNLGQGPELLIRYENEEAVDDSQLPKDRFSAERLKGVDSTLKIQPAELGDSAVYLCASSLSGQARNEQFFGPGTRLTVL.

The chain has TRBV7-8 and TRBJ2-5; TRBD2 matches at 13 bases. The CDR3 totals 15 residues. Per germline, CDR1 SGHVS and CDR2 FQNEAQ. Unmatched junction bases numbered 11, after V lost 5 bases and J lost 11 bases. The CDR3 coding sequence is TGTGCCAGCAGCGGAACTAGCGGGGGGGCCTATGAGCAGTACTTC. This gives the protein CASSGTSGGAYEQYF.